This TCR beta chain originates from a study of T cell responses to AZD1222 COVID-19 vaccine. The CDR3 covers 16 residues. The V and J ends lost 5 bases and 4 bases, in that order; junction bases with no gene match: 11. Germline values: CDR1 SGHTA, CDR2 FQGTGA. This table comes from immunoSEQ multiplex PCR, and its TCRdb copy is limited to in-frame clones, with some not included. Counted here are about 130,000 clones, roughly 92% occurring once; the ten biggest clones make up around 1.1%. This sequence was found in an adult who received the AZD1222 COVID-19 vaccine. Source: peripheral blood, taken 28 days after the second AZD1222 dose. The chain employs TRBV7-3 and TRBJ2-5; 9 bases align to TRBD2. CDR3 residues: CASSITPRGGRETQYF. In DNA, the CDR3 is TGTGCCAGCAGCATTACCCCGCGGGGGGGTAGAGAGACCCAGTACTTC. Supplemented by reference TRBV7-3 and TRBJ2-5, the full variable domain reads GAGVSQTPSNKVTEKGKYVELRCDPISGHTALYWYRQSLGQGPEFLIYFQGTGAADDSGLPNDRFFAVRPEGSVSTLKIQRTERGDSAVYLCASSITPRGGRETQYFGPGTRLLVL.